The 17 T cell receptor beta chains given below trace back to one sample, sequenced in a study of T cell repertoires in cytomegalovirus infection. Each CDR3 protein gets one entry after TCRdb re-called the reads with MiXCR. Counted here are about 47,000 distinct CDR3 sequences, roughly a fifth occurring once; the ten biggest clones make up 40% to 65%. These receptors have no identified antigens. Sequencing used CD8+ T cells from cultured PBMCs, obtained from culture after CMV antigen stimulation. Source of these receptors: a human donor in good health (CMV status not recorded). Some clones in this sample may be carry-over from other donors' samples.

The rearrangement links TRBV4-1 to TRBJ2-3; D call uncertain. Germline V gene lookup returns CDR1 MGHRA and CDR2 YSYEKL. Trimming stripped 0 bases from V and 4 bases from J, with 8 bases between. This CDR3 has 14 residues. The CDR3 DNA reads TGCGCCAGCAGCCAAGAATCTAAGGCAGATACGCAGTATTTT. Translation gives CASSQESKADTQYF.

This clonotype was counted between two and nine times. This chain connects TRBV28 to TRBJ1-3; perhaps TRBD1 as D (5 bases). The V end was cut by 3 bases, the J end by 2 bases, with 8 bases between. This CDR3 has 14 residues. CDR1 and CDR2 from the germline V gene are MDHEN and SYDVKM. The CDR3 protein is CASSLEGTGNTIYF. In DNA, the CDR3 is TGTGCCAGCAGTTTGGAGGGGACTGGAAACACCATATATTTT.

This clonotype appeared a few times. The chain carries TRBV7-9 and TRBJ1-4; no firm D call. There are 18 residues in the CDR3. Germline V lookup: CDR1 SEHNR, CDR2 FQNEAQ (reference sequence). Trimming removed 4 bases at V and 4 bases at J, with 22 bases between. The DNA for the CDR3 is TGTGCCAGCAGCTGGAAGGGAACCTCCGACATAGATAATGAAAAACTGTTTTTT. It specifies CASSWKGTSDIDNEKLFF.

This clonotype has just a few counts. The V and J genes are TRBV5-4 and TRBJ1-1; D is undetermined. This CDR3 spans 14 amino acids. Germline CDR1 is SGHNT and CDR2 is YYREEE (reference sequence). Trimming cost V 1 base and J 1 base, with 8 bases left between them. The CDR3 is CASSLPHANTEAFF. CDR3 nucleotides: TGTGCCAGCAGCTTGCCTCATGCGAACACTGAAGCTTTCTTT.

Many counts were recorded for this clonotype. The rearrangement joins TRBV5-4 to TRBJ2-3; D is perhaps TRBD1 (6 bases). Trimming removed 4 bases at V and 2 bases at J, with 17 bases between. The germline CDR1 and CDR2 sequences are SGHNT and YYREEE (reference sequence). This CDR3 spans 16 amino acids. The CDR3 loop is CASSIATGLLTDTQYF. In nucleotides, the CDR3 is TGTGCCAGCAGCATTGCAACAGGGCTCCTCACAGATACGCAGTATTTT.

This clonotype was observed once. No conserved phenylalanine or tryptophan is present at the end of the CDR3, so a read error is the likely explanation. The V gene is TRBV28, the J gene TRBJ2-5; 11 bases fit TRBD1. This CDR3 is built from 15 residues. V shed 4 bases and J 1 base; nucleotides not matched to a gene: 2. Germline values: CDR1 MDHEN, CDR2 SYDVKM. CDR3 in DNA: TGTGCCAGCAGTTACGGGACAGGGGGCCAAGAGACCCAGTACCTC. Translation: CASSYGTGGQETQYL.

Within the sample, this clonotype is medium-sized (0.01 to 0.1%). This chain uses TRBV7-2 with TRBJ1-5, with TRBD1 as a possible D gene (5 bases). CDR3 length equals 14 residues. The V end lost 5 bases, the J end lost 3 bases, and 11 bases lay between the germline ends. CDR1 and CDR2 (germline): SGHTA, FQGNSA. The CDR3 DNA reads TGTGCCAGCAGCCTAGGGGCAGTCAATCAGCCCCAGCATTTT. This sequence encodes CASSLGAVNQPQHF. The variable domain in full, completed from reference TRBV7-2 and TRBJ1-5, reads GAGVSQSPSNKVTEKGKDVELRCDPISGHTALYWYRQSLGQGLEFLIYFQGNSAPDKSGLPSDRFSAERTGGSVSTLTIQRTQQEDSAVYLCASSLGAVNQPQHFGDGTRLSIL.

Only a few counts were recorded for this clonotype. The genes are TRBV12-3 or TRBV12-4 and TRBJ2-1; D unclear. The CDR3 runs 11 residues. The germline V and J ends were trimmed by 7 bases and 2 bases, with 3 bases remaining between them. In DNA form, the CDR3 reads TGTGCCAGCAAAGCCTACAATGAGCAGTTCTTC. This codes for CASKAYNEQFF.

The chain employs TRBV2 and TRBJ2-7; D could derive from TRBD1 or TRBD2 (5 bases each). Looked up from germline, CDR1 is SNHLY and CDR2 is FYNNEI. This CDR3 has 17 residues. With 0 bases removed from V and 6 bases from J, the gap between germline ends came to 21 bases. The CDR3 DNA follows: TGTGCCAGCAGTGAAGCCGGTGGGACGGGGCACTTGGCCGAGCAGTACTTC. Its translation is CASSEAGGTGHLAEQYF.

This clonotype has at least ten counts. The V and J genes are TRBV19 and TRBJ1-5; 8 bases align to TRBD1. The ends lost 9 bases at V and 0 bases at J; junction bases unmatched: 13. The germline CDR1 and CDR2 sequences are LNHDA and SQIVND (reference sequence). The CDR3 has 17 residues. The CDR3, as DNA: TGTGCCAGCGCCACCGGACGGGGACAGGCTAGCAATCAGCCCCAGCATTTT. This codes for CASATGRGQASNQPQHF.

V usage is TRBV27 and J usage is TRBJ2-7, with 8 bases fitting TRBD1. Germline-derived CDR1 and CDR2 are MNHEY and SMNVEV (reference sequence). The CDR3 loop spans 15 amino acids. V shed 7 bases, J shed 0 bases, and the junction held 8 bases outside the gene matches. CDR3 sequence reads: CASKQHRGISYEQYF. The CDR3 bases are TGTGCCAGCAAGCAACACAGGGGGATCTCCTACGAGCAGTACTTC.

The rearrangement uses TRBV27 and TRBJ2-7; no definite D call. The length of the CDR3 is 15 residues. Per the germline V gene, CDR1 is MNHEY and CDR2 is SMNVEV (reference sequence). The V and J ends lost 5 bases and 5 bases respectively, with 19 bases between them. Here the CDR3 reads CASSPRVAAPHEQYF. CDR3 in DNA: TGTGCCAGCAGTCCTCGGGTTGCTGCTCCCCACGAGCAGTACTTC.

The rearrangement joins TRBV19 to TRBJ2-7; 9 bases are a match to TRBD2. The V gene's germline CDR1 is LNHDA and CDR2 SQIVND (reference sequence). V lost 0 bases and J lost 3; bases outside the gene matches: 6. The CDR3 contains 16 residues. The chain's CDR3 is CASSIDTLAGFYEQYF. The CDR3 bases are TGTGCCAGTAGTATAGATACACTAGCGGGCTTCTACGAGCAGTACTTC.

This clonotype was detected a few times. The J gene is TRBJ1-1, the V gene TRBV11-2; D uncertain. CDR3 size: 16 residues. Trimming removed 6 bases at V and 2 bases at J, with 19 bases between. CDR1 is SGHAT, CDR2 FQNNGV, per germline. Written as DNA, the CDR3 is TGTGCCAGCAGTGGATATGGGGTGGCGACAAACACTGAAGCTTTCTTT. Amino acid sequence: CASSGYGVATNTEAFF.

In this sample, this clonotype turned up many times. This CDR3 reads CASSLGITNQETQYF. The DNA of the CDR3 is TGTGCCAGCAGTTTAGGAATCACAAACCAAGAGACCCAGTACTTC. The V and J genes are TRBV12-3 or TRBV12-4 and TRBJ2-5; D is unclear. The CDR3 sequence is 15 residues long. Trimming shortened V by 1 base and J by 0 bases, and 9 bases separated the two germline ends.

This clonotype was counted many times. The V gene is TRBV11-2, the J gene TRBJ2-3, with D possibly called TRBD1 or TRBD2 (5 bases each). Germline V lookup: CDR1 SGHAT, CDR2 FQNNGV. The CDR3 is 17 residues long. V lost 5 bases to trimming and J lost 6 bases, with 24 bases between them. CDR3 sequence reads: CASSRSYGDLPGDTQYF. The CDR3 DNA reads TGTGCCAGCAGCCGGTCCTACGGGGACCTCCCTGGGGATACGCAGTATTTT.

This clonotype has at least ten counts. Here the CDR3 reads CASSARTGLTTEAFF. CDR3 bases: TGTGCCAGCAGTGCCCGGACAGGGTTGACGACTGAAGCTTTCTTT. The V gene is TRBV2, the J gene TRBJ1-1; 8 bases are a match to TRBD1. The CDR3 length is 15 residues. Germline V lookup: CDR1 SNHLY, CDR2 FYNNEI. The ends lost 4 bases at V and 5 bases at J; junction bases unmatched: 9. The variable domain in full, with the rest retrieved from reference TRBV2 and TRBJ1-1, is EPEVTQTPSHQVTQMGQEVILRCVPISNHLYFYWYRQILGQKVEFLVSFYNNEISEKSEIFDDQFSVERPDGSNFTLKIRSTKLEDSAMYFCASSARTGLTTEAFFGQGTRLTVV.